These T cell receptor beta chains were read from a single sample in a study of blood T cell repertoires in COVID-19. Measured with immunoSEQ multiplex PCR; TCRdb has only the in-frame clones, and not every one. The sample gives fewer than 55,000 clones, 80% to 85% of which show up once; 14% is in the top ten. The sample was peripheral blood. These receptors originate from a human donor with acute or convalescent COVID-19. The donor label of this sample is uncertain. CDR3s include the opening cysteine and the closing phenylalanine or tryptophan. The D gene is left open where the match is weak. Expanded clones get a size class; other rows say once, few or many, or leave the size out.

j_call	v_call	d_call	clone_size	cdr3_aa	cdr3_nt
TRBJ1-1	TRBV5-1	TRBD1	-	CASSPGQETNTEAFF	TGCGCCAGCAGCCCAGGACAGGAGACGAACACTGAAGCTTTCTTT
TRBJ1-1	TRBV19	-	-	CASSLQTGSTEAFF	TGTGCCAGTAGTCTCCAAACAGGGTCCACTGAAGCTTTCTTT
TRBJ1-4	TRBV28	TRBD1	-	CASSLSGDRGLREKLFF	TGTGCCAGCAGTTTATCCGGGGACAGGGGGCTACGTGAAAAACTGTTTTTT
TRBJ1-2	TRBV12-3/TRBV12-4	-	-	CASSTGRRRGYTF	TGTGCCAGCAGTACAGGAAGGCGTCGTGGCTACACCTTC
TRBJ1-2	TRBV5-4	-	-	CASSPRTVNYGYTF	TGTGCCAGCAGCCCCCGGACAGTCAACTATGGCTACACCTTC
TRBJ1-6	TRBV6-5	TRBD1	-	CASSPGQRNSPLHF	TGTGCCAGCAGCCCGGGACAGCGAAATTCACCCCTCCACTTT
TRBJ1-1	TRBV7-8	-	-	CASSLAGANTEAFF	TGTGCCAGCAGCTTAGCGGGGGCGAACACTGAAGCTTTCTTT
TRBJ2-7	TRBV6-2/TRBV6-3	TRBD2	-	CASSYSWLADRQGEQYF	TGTGCCAGCAGTTACTCGTGGCTAGCGGATCGGCAGGGCGAGCAGTACTTC
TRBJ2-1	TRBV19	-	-	CASNDGLSYNEQFF	TGTGCCAGCAACGACGGACTATCGTACAATGAGCAGTTCTTC
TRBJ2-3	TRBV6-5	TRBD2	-	CASSYSTSGSLHTQYF	TGTGCCAGCAGTTACTCGACTAGCGGGAGTCTCCATACGCAGTATTTT
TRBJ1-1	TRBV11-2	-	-	CASSLRSGDGTEAFF	TGTGCCAGCAGCTTAAGGTCAGGGGATGGCACTGAAGCTTTCTTT
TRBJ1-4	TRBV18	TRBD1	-	CASSPFGQGATNEKLFF	TGTGCCAGCTCACCATTCGGACAGGGGGCAACTAATGAAAAACTGTTTTTT
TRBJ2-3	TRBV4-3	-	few	CASSQAPTSTDTQYF	TGCGCCAGCAGCCAAGCCCCAACTAGCACAGATACGCAGTATTTT
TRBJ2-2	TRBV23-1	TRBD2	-	CASSQSSVDPAGGPDTGELFF	TGCGCCAGCAGTCAATCCTCTGTCGATCCAGCGGGGGGGCCGGACACCGGGGAGCTGTTTTTT
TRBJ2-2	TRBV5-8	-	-	CASSLGLSTGELFF	TGTGCCAGCAGCTTGGGGCTGTCCACCGGGGAGCTGTTTTTT
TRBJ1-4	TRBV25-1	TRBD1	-	CASSALQGDNEKLFF	TGTGCCAGCAGTGCCCTACAGGGGGATAATGAAAAACTGTTTTTT
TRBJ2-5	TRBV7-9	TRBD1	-	CASSSDRVGQETQYF	TGTGCCAGCAGCAGCGACAGGGTGGGGCAAGAGACCCAGTACTTC
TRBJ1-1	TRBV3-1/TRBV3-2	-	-	CASSQDMTPRAEAFF	TGTGCCAGCAGCCAAGATATGACACCCAGGGCTGAAGCTTTCTTT
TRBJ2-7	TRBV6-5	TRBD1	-	CASSRQGGAYEQYF	TGTGCCAGCAGTAGACAGGGGGGAGCCTACGAGCAGTACTTC
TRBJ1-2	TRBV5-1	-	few	CASSPSNYGYTF	TGCGCCAGCAGCCCCTCTAACTATGGCTACACCTTC
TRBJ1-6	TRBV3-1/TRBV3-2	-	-	CASSQLGPPLHF	TGTGCCAGCAGCCAACTGGGGCCACCCCTCCACTTT
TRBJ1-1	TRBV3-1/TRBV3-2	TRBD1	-	CASKAWDRANTEAFF	TGTGCCAGCAAAGCCTGGGACAGGGCTAACACTGAAGCTTTCTTT
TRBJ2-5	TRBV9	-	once	CASSPSLMKQETQYF	TGTGCCAGCAGCCCCAGTCTTATGAAACAAGAGACCCAGTACTTC